This is a list of T cell receptor beta chains from one sample in a study of T cell responses to AZD1222 COVID-19 vaccine. Assay: immunoSEQ multiplex PCR; the TCRdb copy retains only in-frame clones and omits some. This sample has some 200,000 clones; approximately 90% occur once, and the top ten carry roughly 0.98%. The starting material was peripheral blood, obtained on day 0 of AZD1222 vaccination. The receptors were gathered from an adult in good health. CDR3s include the opening cysteine and the closing phenylalanine or tryptophan. D genes are given only for firm matches. Some rows mark clone size as missing; the rest say once, few, many or name a class of expanded clone.

clone size: -
D gene: TRBD1
J gene: TRBJ1-1
V gene: TRBV7-9
CDR3 protein: CASSLDFVDRIEAFF
CDR3 DNA: TGTGCCAGCAGCTTAGACTTTGTGGACAGGATTGAAGCTTTCTTT

clone size: -
D gene: TRBD1
J gene: TRBJ2-7
V gene: TRBV7-6
CDR3 protein: CASSLARDSRYEQYF
CDR3 DNA: TGTGCCAGCAGCTTAGCCCGGGACAGTCGCTACGAGCAGTACTTC

clone size: -
D gene: -
J gene: TRBJ2-7
V gene: TRBV6-6
CDR3 protein: CASRLGSYYSYEQYF
CDR3 DNA: TGTGCCAGCCGACTCGGCAGTTACTACTCCTACGAGCAGTACTTC

clone size: -
D gene: TRBD1
J gene: TRBJ1-2
V gene: TRBV28
CDR3 protein: CASSGPGQGYNYGYTF
CDR3 DNA: TGTGCCAGCAGTGGACCGGGACAGGGATATAACTATGGCTACACCTTC

clone size: -
D gene: -
J gene: TRBJ2-3
V gene: TRBV24-1
CDR3 protein: CATSSGFSDTQYF
CDR3 DNA: TGTGCCACCAGCTCCGGATTCTCAGATACGCAGTATTTT

clone size: -
D gene: TRBD1
J gene: TRBJ2-1
V gene: TRBV23-1
CDR3 protein: CASSQSGDRGPLRDNEQFF
CDR3 DNA: TGCGCCAGCAGTCAATCGGGGGACAGGGGCCCTCTCCGAGACAATGAGCAGTTCTTC

clone size: -
D gene: -
J gene: TRBJ2-6
V gene: TRBV9
CDR3 protein: CASSVSGANVLTF
CDR3 DNA: TGTGCCAGCAGCGTCTCTGGGGCCAACGTCCTGACTTTC

clone size: -
D gene: TRBD1
J gene: TRBJ1-1
V gene: TRBV2
CDR3 protein: CASEGALMNTEAFF
CDR3 DNA: TGTGCCAGCGAGGGGGCCCTAATGAACACTGAAGCTTTCTTT

clone size: -
D gene: -
J gene: TRBJ1-2
V gene: TRBV9
CDR3 protein: CASSPGGGSGYTF
CDR3 DNA: TGTGCCAGCAGCCCTGGGGGGGGCTCGGGCTACACCTTC

clone size: -
D gene: TRBD1
J gene: TRBJ1-1
V gene: TRBV24-1
CDR3 protein: CATRGQEGTEAFF
CDR3 DNA: TGTGCCACCAGGGGACAGGAGGGCACTGAAGCTTTCTTT

clone size: -
D gene: -
J gene: TRBJ1-3
V gene: TRBV20-1
CDR3 protein: CSASPAGKSGLGTIYF
CDR3 DNA: TGCAGTGCTAGTCCTGCAGGGAAAAGTGGGTTAGGCACCATATATTTT

clone size: -
D gene: TRBD1
J gene: TRBJ1-2
V gene: TRBV11-1
CDR3 protein: CASSRDSELYGYTF
CDR3 DNA: TGTGCCAGCAGCCGGGACAGCGAACTCTATGGCTACACCTTC

clone size: -
D gene: TRBD1
J gene: TRBJ1-1
V gene: TRBV9
CDR3 protein: CASSGLGGANTEAFF
CDR3 DNA: TGTGCCAGCAGCGGGTTAGGGGGCGCCAACACTGAAGCTTTCTTT

clone size: -
D gene: -
J gene: TRBJ1-2
V gene: TRBV7-9
CDR3 protein: CASSKPGDNYGYTF
CDR3 DNA: TGTGCCAGCAGCAAGCCGGGGGACAACTATGGCTACACCTTC

clone size: once
D gene: -
J gene: TRBJ2-2
V gene: TRBV10-3
CDR3 protein: CAIKGVAGLNTGELFF
CDR3 DNA: TGTGCCATCAAGGGCGTGGCAGGGCTAAACACCGGGGAGCTGTTTTTT

clone size: -
D gene: TRBD1
J gene: TRBJ2-3
V gene: TRBV6-2/TRBV6-3
CDR3 protein: CASSHGGQLPLLRTDTQYF
CDR3 DNA: TGTGCCAGCAGCCATGGGGGACAGCTCCCCCTCCTCCGCACAGATACGCAGTATTTT

clone size: -
D gene: -
J gene: TRBJ1-2
V gene: TRBV5-1
CDR3 protein: CASSLTAGSYGYTF
CDR3 DNA: TGCGCCAGCAGCTTGACCGCGGGTTCCTATGGCTACACCTTC

clone size: -
D gene: -
J gene: TRBJ2-7
V gene: TRBV5-1
CDR3 protein: CASSLGPGYEQYF
CDR3 DNA: TGCGCCAGCAGCTTGGGGCCAGGCTACGAGCAGTACTTC

clone size: -
D gene: -
J gene: TRBJ1-4
V gene: TRBV7-2
CDR3 protein: CASSSYGGTLEKLFF
CDR3 DNA: TGTGCCAGCAGCTCATACGGCGGGACCCTTGAAAAACTGTTTTTT

clone size: -
D gene: -
J gene: TRBJ2-4
V gene: TRBV4-1
CDR3 protein: CASSQDDRRTFKNIQYF
CDR3 DNA: TGCGCCAGCAGCCAAGACGACAGGAGAACTTTCAAAAACATTCAGTACTTC

clone size: -
D gene: -
J gene: TRBJ2-1
V gene: TRBV9
CDR3 protein: CASTPRVGVNEQFF
CDR3 DNA: TGTGCCAGCACCCCTCGGGTGGGCGTCAATGAGCAGTTCTTC

clone size: -
D gene: -
J gene: TRBJ2-7
V gene: TRBV5-1
CDR3 protein: CASSLEYGYEQYF
CDR3 DNA: TGCGCCAGCAGCTTGGAGTACGGCTACGAGCAGTACTTC

clone size: once
D gene: -
J gene: TRBJ2-5
V gene: TRBV15
CDR3 protein: CATSRDRGQETQYF
CDR3 DNA: TGTGCCACCAGCAGAGACAGGGGACAAGAGACCCAGTACTTC

clone size: -
D gene: -
J gene: TRBJ1-3
V gene: TRBV28
CDR3 protein: CASRSPRYSGNTIYF
CDR3 DNA: TGTGCCAGCAGAAGCCCCCGGTACTCTGGAAACACCATATATTTT

clone size: -
D gene: -
J gene: TRBJ2-7
V gene: TRBV14
CDR3 protein: CASSQDPHWRGGFEQYF
CDR3 DNA: TGTGCCAGCAGCCAAGATCCTCACTGGAGGGGGGGTTTTGAGCAGTACTTC

clone size: -
D gene: TRBD2
J gene: TRBJ2-3
V gene: TRBV5-1
CDR3 protein: CASSLGLAGPTDTQYF
CDR3 DNA: TGCGCCAGCAGCCTCGGACTAGCGGGCCCCACAGATACGCAGTATTTT

clone size: -
D gene: -
J gene: TRBJ2-7
V gene: TRBV23-1
CDR3 protein: CASSPPPTDWDPLYEQYF
CDR3 DNA: TGCGCCAGCAGTCCACCGCCGACAGACTGGGATCCCCTTTACGAGCAGTACTTC

clone size: -
D gene: -
J gene: TRBJ2-1
V gene: TRBV6-5
CDR3 protein: CASRGGYEQFF
CDR3 DNA: TGTGCCAGTAGGGGGGGCTATGAGCAGTTCTTC

clone size: -
D gene: -
J gene: TRBJ2-5
V gene: TRBV29-1
CDR3 protein: CSGGGGYRETQYF
CDR3 DNA: TGCAGCGGAGGAGGAGGGTACCGAGAGACCCAGTACTTC

clone size: -
D gene: -
J gene: TRBJ2-2
V gene: TRBV19
CDR3 protein: CASRFVGTGETGELFF
CDR3 DNA: TGTGCCAGTAGGTTTGTGGGGACGGGAGAAACCGGGGAGCTGTTTTTT

clone size: -
D gene: -
J gene: TRBJ1-6
V gene: TRBV5-1
CDR3 protein: CASSLEAAHNSPLHF
CDR3 DNA: TGCGCCAGCAGCTTGGAGGCAGCCCATAATTCACCCCTCCACTTT

clone size: -
D gene: -
J gene: TRBJ2-1
V gene: TRBV5-1
CDR3 protein: CASSPSVVSYNEQFF
CDR3 DNA: TGCGCCAGCAGCCCCTCGGTTGTCTCCTACAATGAGCAGTTCTTC

clone size: -
D gene: -
J gene: TRBJ1-4
V gene: TRBV15
CDR3 protein: CATSSVTTLNEKLFF
CDR3 DNA: TGTGCCACCAGTAGCGTGACGACGCTCAATGAAAAACTGTTTTTT

clone size: few
D gene: -
J gene: TRBJ1-2
V gene: TRBV10-1
CDR3 protein: CASSELWGFGYGYTF
CDR3 DNA: TGCGCCAGCAGTGAGTTGTGGGGCTTTGGCTATGGCTACACCTTC

clone size: -
D gene: -
J gene: TRBJ2-1
V gene: TRBV3-1/TRBV3-2
CDR3 protein: CASSLTPEVNEQFF
CDR3 DNA: TGTGCCAGCAGCCTGACCCCTGAGGTTAATGAGCAGTTCTTC

clone size: -
D gene: TRBD2
J gene: TRBJ2-2
V gene: TRBV13
CDR3 protein: CASSFGGGNTGELFF
CDR3 DNA: TGTGCCAGCAGCTTTGGCGGGGGGAACACCGGGGAGCTGTTTTTT

clone size: once
D gene: TRBD1
J gene: TRBJ2-2
V gene: TRBV27
CDR3 protein: CASSWGTGASGELFF
CDR3 DNA: TGTGCCAGCAGTTGGGGGACAGGGGCATCCGGGGAGCTGTTTTTT

clone size: -
D gene: TRBD1
J gene: TRBJ1-3
V gene: TRBV18
CDR3 protein: CASSPPKGQGASGNTIYF
CDR3 DNA: TGTGCCAGCTCACCACCGAAGGGACAGGGGGCATCTGGAAACACCATATATTTT

clone size: -
D gene: -
J gene: TRBJ1-5
V gene: TRBV7-2
CDR3 protein: CASSLIPPTGPYSNQPQHF
CDR3 DNA: TGTGCCAGCAGCTTAATCCCCCCCACGGGGCCGTATAGCAATCAGCCCCAGCATTTT

clone size: -
D gene: -
J gene: TRBJ1-5
V gene: TRBV6-1
CDR3 protein: CASSEWLRGTNQPQHF
CDR3 DNA: TGTGCCAGCAGTGAATGGTTGCGGGGAACCAATCAGCCCCAGCATTTT

clone size: -
D gene: -
J gene: TRBJ1-1
V gene: TRBV14
CDR3 protein: CASSQEWGNTEAFF
CDR3 DNA: TGTGCCAGCAGCCAAGAGTGGGGCAACACTGAAGCTTTCTTT

clone size: -
D gene: TRBD1
J gene: TRBJ2-5
V gene: TRBV2
CDR3 protein: CASMTGGTKTQYF
CDR3 DNA: TGTGCCAGCATGACAGGGGGAACAAAGACCCAGTACTTC

clone size: -
D gene: TRBD1
J gene: TRBJ2-7
V gene: TRBV6-6
CDR3 protein: CASSHRTGPPVEQYF
CDR3 DNA: TGTGCCAGCAGTCACCGGACAGGGCCCCCTGTCGAGCAGTACTTC

clone size: -
D gene: TRBD2
J gene: TRBJ2-3
V gene: TRBV9
CDR3 protein: CASSGGPTDTQYF
CDR3 DNA: TGTGCCAGCTCGGGGGGGCCCACAGATACGCAGTATTTT

clone size: -
D gene: -
J gene: TRBJ2-2
V gene: TRBV2
CDR3 protein: CASSALGSHTGELFF
CDR3 DNA: TGTGCCAGCAGCGCCCTAGGAAGTCACACCGGGGAGCTGTTTTTT

clone size: -
D gene: -
J gene: TRBJ1-5
V gene: TRBV5-4
CDR3 protein: CASSLNGQGFDQPQHF
CDR3 DNA: TGTGCCAGCAGCTTGAATGGGCAGGGGTTCGATCAGCCCCAGCATTTT

clone size: -
D gene: -
J gene: TRBJ2-3
V gene: TRBV6-4
CDR3 protein: CASSERPYQGDTQYF
CDR3 DNA: TGTGCCAGCAGTGAAAGGCCTTACCAGGGAGATACGCAGTATTTT

clone size: -
D gene: TRBD1
J gene: TRBJ1-6
V gene: TRBV10-3
CDR3 protein: CAISGTGPDNSPLHF
CDR3 DNA: TGTGCCATCAGCGGGACAGGGCCTGATAATTCACCCCTCCACTTT

clone size: -
D gene: TRBD1
J gene: TRBJ1-4
V gene: TRBV5-1
CDR3 protein: CASSSTGVEEKLFF
CDR3 DNA: TGCGCCAGCAGCTCGACAGGGGTAGAGGAAAAACTGTTTTTT

clone size: -
D gene: -
J gene: TRBJ1-1
V gene: TRBV19
CDR3 protein: CASSQQGNMNTEAFF
CDR3 DNA: TGTGCCAGTAGCCAACAGGGAAACATGAACACTGAAGCTTTCTTT

clone size: -
D gene: -
J gene: TRBJ2-5
V gene: TRBV9
CDR3 protein: CASSVAWGTPEETQYF
CDR3 DNA: TGTGCCAGCAGCGTAGCCTGGGGGACACCTGAAGAGACCCAGTACTTC

clone size: -
D gene: -
J gene: TRBJ1-2
V gene: TRBV7-9
CDR3 protein: CASTLDDYYGYTF
CDR3 DNA: TGTGCCAGCACCCTAGACGATTACTATGGCTACACCTTC

clone size: -
D gene: TRBD1
J gene: TRBJ2-7
V gene: TRBV4-1
CDR3 protein: CASSQVEGGRDEQYF
CDR3 DNA: TGCGCCAGCAGCCAAGTTGAAGGGGGCAGGGACGAGCAGTACTTC

clone size: -
D gene: -
J gene: TRBJ1-6
V gene: TRBV6-5
CDR3 protein: CAGGDSSSYNSPLHF
CDR3 DNA: TGTGCCGGCGGGGATTCCAGCTCCTATAATTCACCCCTCCACTTT

clone size: -
D gene: TRBD2
J gene: TRBJ2-1
V gene: TRBV19
CDR3 protein: CASTGTSEYNEQFF
CDR3 DNA: TGTGCCAGTACCGGGACTAGCGAGTACAATGAGCAGTTCTTC

clone size: few
D gene: -
J gene: TRBJ2-3
V gene: TRBV9
CDR3 protein: CASSSRAMDTQYF
CDR3 DNA: TGTGCCAGCAGCTCGCGCGCAATGGATACGCAGTATTTT

clone size: -
D gene: TRBD1
J gene: TRBJ1-5
V gene: TRBV6-5
CDR3 protein: CASRTGGANQPQHF
CDR3 DNA: TGTGCCAGCAGAACAGGGGGCGCAAATCAGCCCCAGCATTTT

clone size: -
D gene: -
J gene: TRBJ2-7
V gene: TRBV6-5
CDR3 protein: CASSWGRSSYEQYF
CDR3 DNA: TGTGCCAGCAGTTGGGGGCGATCTTCCTACGAGCAGTACTTC